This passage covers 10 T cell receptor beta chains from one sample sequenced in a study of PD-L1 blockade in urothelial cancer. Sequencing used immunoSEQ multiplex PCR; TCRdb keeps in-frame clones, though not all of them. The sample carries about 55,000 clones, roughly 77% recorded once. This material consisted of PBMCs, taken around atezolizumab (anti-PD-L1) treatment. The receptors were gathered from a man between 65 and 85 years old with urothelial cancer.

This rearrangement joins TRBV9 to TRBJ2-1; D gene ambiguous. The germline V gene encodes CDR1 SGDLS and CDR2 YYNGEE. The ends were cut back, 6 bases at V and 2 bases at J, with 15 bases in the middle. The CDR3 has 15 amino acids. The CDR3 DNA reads TGTGCCAGCACCCCGGATAGGCGGCCCTACAATGAGCAGTTCTTC. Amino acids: CASTPDRRPYNEQFF.

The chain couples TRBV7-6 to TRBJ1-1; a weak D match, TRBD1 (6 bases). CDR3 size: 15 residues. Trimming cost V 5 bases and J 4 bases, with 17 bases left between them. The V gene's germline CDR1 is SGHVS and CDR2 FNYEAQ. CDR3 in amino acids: CASSPKQGWATEAFF. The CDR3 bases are TGTGCCAGCAGCCCCAAACAGGGTTGGGCCACTGAAGCTTTCTTT.

In DNA, the CDR3 is TGTGCCAGCAGCTTCACCGAGGGAGGGGCGTACACTGAAGCTTTCTTT. This translates into CASSFTEGGAYTEAFF. V usage is TRBV7-2 and J usage is TRBJ1-1; TRBD1 is a possible D gene (5 bases). Trimming left V 3 bases short and J 3 bases short, with 17 bases between. The germline V gene encodes CDR1 SGHTA and CDR2 FQGNSA. The CDR3 runs to 16 residues. Together with reference TRBV7-2 and TRBJ1-1, the CDR3 gives the full variable domain: GAGVSQSPSNKVTEKGKDVELRCDPISGHTALYWYRQSLGQGLEFLIYFQGNSAPDKSGLPSDRFSAERTGGSVSTLTIQRTQQEDSAVYLCASSFTEGGAYTEAFFGQGTRLTVV.

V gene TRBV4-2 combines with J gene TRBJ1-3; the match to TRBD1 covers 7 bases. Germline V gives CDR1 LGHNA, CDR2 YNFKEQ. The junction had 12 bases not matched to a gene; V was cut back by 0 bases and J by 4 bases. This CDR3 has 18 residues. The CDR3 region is CASSQDSRRQGRGNTIYF. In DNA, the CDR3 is TGTGCCAGCAGCCAAGATTCGAGAAGACAGGGACGAGGAAACACCATATATTTT.

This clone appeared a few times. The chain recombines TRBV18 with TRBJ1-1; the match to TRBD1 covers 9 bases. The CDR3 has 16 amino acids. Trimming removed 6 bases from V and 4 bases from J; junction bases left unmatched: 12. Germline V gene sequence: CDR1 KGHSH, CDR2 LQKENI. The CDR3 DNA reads TGTGCCAGCTCCCGTTCCGGGACAGGGACGGCCACTGAAGCTTTCTTT. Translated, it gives CASSRSGTGTATEAFF.

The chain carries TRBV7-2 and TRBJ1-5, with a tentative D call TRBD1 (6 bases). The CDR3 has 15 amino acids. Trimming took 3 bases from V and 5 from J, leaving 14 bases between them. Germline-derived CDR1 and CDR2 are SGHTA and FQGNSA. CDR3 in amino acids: CASSFTDSPDQPQHF. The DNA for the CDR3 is TGTGCCAGCAGCTTCACGGACAGCCCCGATCAGCCCCAGCATTTT.

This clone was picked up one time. CDR3 DNA: TGTGCCAGCAGCTTGCTAGCCAGGGGATCAGAAGCTTTCTTT. Its translation: CASSLLARGSEAFF. This chain uses TRBV5-4 with TRBJ1-1; D is possibly TRBD1 (6 bases). The ends were cut back, 1 base at V and 8 bases at J, with 15 bases in the middle. The CDR3 has 14 amino acids. Germline lookup yields CDR1 SGHNT and CDR2 YYREEE (reference sequence).

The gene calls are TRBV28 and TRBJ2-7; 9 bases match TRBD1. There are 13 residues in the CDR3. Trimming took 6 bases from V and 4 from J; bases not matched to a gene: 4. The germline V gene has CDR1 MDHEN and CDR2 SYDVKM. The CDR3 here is CASRGDRAYEQYF. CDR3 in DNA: TGTGCCAGCAGAGGGGACAGGGCATACGAGCAGTACTTC.

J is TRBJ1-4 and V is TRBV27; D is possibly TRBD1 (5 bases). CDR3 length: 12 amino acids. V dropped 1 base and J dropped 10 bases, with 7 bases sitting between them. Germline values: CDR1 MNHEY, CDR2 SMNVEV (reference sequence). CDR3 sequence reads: CASSLWGGKLFF. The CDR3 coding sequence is TGTGCCAGCAGTTTATGGGGGGGAAAACTGTTTTTT.

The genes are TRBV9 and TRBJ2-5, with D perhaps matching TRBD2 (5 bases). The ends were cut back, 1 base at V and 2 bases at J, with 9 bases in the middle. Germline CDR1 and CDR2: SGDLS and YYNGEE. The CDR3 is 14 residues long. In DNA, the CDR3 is TGTGCCAGCAGCGTATCCGGGGTTCAAGAGACCCAGTACTTC. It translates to CASSVSGVQETQYF.